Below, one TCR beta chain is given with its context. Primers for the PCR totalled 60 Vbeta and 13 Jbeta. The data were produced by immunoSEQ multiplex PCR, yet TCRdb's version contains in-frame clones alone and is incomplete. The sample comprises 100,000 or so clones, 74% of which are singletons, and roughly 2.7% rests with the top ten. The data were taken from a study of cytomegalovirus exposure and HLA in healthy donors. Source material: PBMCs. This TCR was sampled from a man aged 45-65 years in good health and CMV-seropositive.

The CDR3, as DNA: TGTGCCAGCAGCCTTTGGGCGGGCACTGTCTACAATGAGCAGTTCTTC. It encodes CASSLWAGTVYNEQFF. The chain carries TRBV11-2 and TRBJ2-1, with a tentative D call TRBD2 (5 bases). Germline V gene lookup returns CDR1 SGHAT and CDR2 FQNNGV. The CDR3 runs 16 residues. With 5 bases removed from V and 3 bases from J, the gap between germline ends came to 17 bases.